This is a list of T cell receptor beta chains from one sample in a study of shared T cell receptors in the human thymus. Measured with immunoSEQ multiplex PCR; TCRdb has only the in-frame clones, and not every one. The sample shows 550,000 to 800,000 clones, 70% to 90% of them seen only once. The sample was also linked to a second study, of human thymus T cells.

Sequenced material: thymocytes. Receptors originate from a girl under three years old with a congenital heart defect. Both conserved end residues are part of each CDR3. Fields, in order: clone size, D gene, V gene, J gene, CDR3 protein, CDR3 DNA. A D gene is named only where the DNA matches it firmly. Size is omitted from some rows. Given values are once, few, many or a class for expanded clones.

size: .; D: .; V: TRBV2; J: TRBJ2-3; CDR3: CASRTTVLPTDTQYF; DNA: TGTGCCAGCAGAACGACAGTTCTGCCTACGGATACGCAGTATTTT
size: .; D: TRBD1; V: TRBV14; J: TRBJ1-1; CDR3: CASSQQNRGPNTEAFF; DNA: TGTGCCAGCAGCCAACAGAACAGGGGCCCAAACACTGAAGCTTTCTTT
size: once; D: .; V: TRBV5-8; J: TRBJ1-6; CDR3: CASSFCISSGGYANSPLHF; DNA: TGTGCCAGCAGCTTTTGTATCAGTTCCGGCGGCTATGCTAATTCACCCCTCCACTTT
size: .; D: TRBD1; V: TRBV12-5; J: TRBJ2-1; CDR3: CASGLGTGIDEQFF; DNA: TGTGCTAGTGGTCTAGGGACAGGGATCGATGAGCAGTTCTTC
size: once; D: .; V: TRBV18; J: TRBJ2-3; CDR3: CASSLSRVPTDTQYF; DNA: TGTGCCAGCTCACTCAGCAGGGTCCCCACAGATACGCAGTATTTT
size: .; D: TRBD1; V: TRBV19; J: TRBJ2-6; CDR3: CASSSGQGPFSGANVLTF; DNA: TGTGCCAGTAGTAGCGGACAGGGGCCCTTCTCTGGGGCCAACGTCCTGACTTTC
size: once; D: .; V: TRBV5-6; J: TRBJ2-5; CDR3: CASSLKGRVPYRQETQYF; DNA: TGTGCCAGCAGCTTGAAGGGCAGGGTTCCTTATCGCCAAGAGACCCAGTACTTC
size: .; D: .; V: TRBV5-1; J: TRBJ2-1; CDR3: CASNRGLGHNEQFF; DNA: TGCGCCAGCAACCGGGGATTAGGACACAATGAGCAGTTCTTC
size: .; D: TRBD2; V: TRBV19; J: TRBJ2-2; CDR3: CASSPPETSGGPQVGELFF; DNA: TGTGCCAGTAGTCCCCCCGAGACTAGCGGGGGCCCCCAGGTCGGGGAGCTGTTTTTT
size: .; D: TRBD1; V: TRBV6-6; J: TRBJ1-2; CDR3: CASSLPPRGPGYTF; DNA: TGTGCCAGCAGTTTGCCCCCCAGGGGGCCTGGCTACACCTTC
size: .; D: TRBD1; V: TRBV6-6; J: TRBJ1-2; CDR3: CASSEIRQGRGNGYTF; DNA: TGTGCCAGCAGCGAGATCAGACAGGGCCGGGGGAATGGCTACACCTTC
size: .; D: TRBD1; V: TRBV28; J: TRBJ1-5; CDR3: CASSFRGSNQPQHF; DNA: TGTGCCAGCAGTTTCAGGGGGTCCAATCAGCCCCAGCATTTT
size: .; D: TRBD1; V: TRBV11-2; J: TRBJ2-7; CDR3: CASSFRSGQLNSRSYEQYF; DNA: TGTGCCAGCAGCTTTAGATCGGGACAGCTGAACTCCCGCTCCTACGAGCAGTACTTC
size: .; D: TRBD1; V: TRBV29-1; J: TRBJ2-7; CDR3: CSVEYYKGTGFSEQYF; DNA: TGCAGCGTTGAATATTATAAGGGGACAGGGTTCTCCGAGCAGTACTTC
size: .; D: .; V: TRBV6-5; J: TRBJ1-1; CDR3: CASSYNSFNTEAFF; DNA: TGTGCCAGCAGTTACAACAGTTTTAACACTGAAGCTTTCTTT